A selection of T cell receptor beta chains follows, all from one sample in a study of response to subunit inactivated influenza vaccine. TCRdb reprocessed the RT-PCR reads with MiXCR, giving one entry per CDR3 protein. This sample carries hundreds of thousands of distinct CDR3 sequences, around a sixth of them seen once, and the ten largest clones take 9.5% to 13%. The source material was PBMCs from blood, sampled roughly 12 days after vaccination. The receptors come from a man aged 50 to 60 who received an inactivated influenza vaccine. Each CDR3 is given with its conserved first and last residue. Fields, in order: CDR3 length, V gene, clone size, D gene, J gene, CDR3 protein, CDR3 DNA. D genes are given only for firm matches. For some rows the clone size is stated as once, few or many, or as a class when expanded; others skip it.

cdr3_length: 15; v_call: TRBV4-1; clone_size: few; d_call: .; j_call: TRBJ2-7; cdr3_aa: CASSRKQDSGYEQYF; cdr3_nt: TGCGCCAGCAGCCGCAAGCAGGACAGTGGGTACGAGCAGTACTTC
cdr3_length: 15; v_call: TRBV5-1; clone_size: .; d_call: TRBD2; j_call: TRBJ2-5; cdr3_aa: CASSLGTSGKETQYF; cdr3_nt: TGCGCCAGCAGCTTGGGCACTAGCGGGAAAGAGACCCAGTACTTC
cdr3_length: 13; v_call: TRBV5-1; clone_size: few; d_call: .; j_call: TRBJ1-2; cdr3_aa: CASSSTGTWGYTF; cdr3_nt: TGCGCCAGCAGCTCTACAGGGACATGGGGCTACACCTTC
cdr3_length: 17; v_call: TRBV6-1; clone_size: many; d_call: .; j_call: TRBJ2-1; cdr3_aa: CASRPRTSFYSYNEQFF; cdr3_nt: TGTGCCAGCAGGCCACGAACTAGCTTCTACTCCTACAATGAGCAGTTCTTC
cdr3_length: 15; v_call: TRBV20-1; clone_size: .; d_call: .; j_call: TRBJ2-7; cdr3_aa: CSARANGDGYYEQYF; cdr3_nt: TGCAGTGCTAGAGCGAACGGGGATGGGTACTACGAGCAGTACTTC
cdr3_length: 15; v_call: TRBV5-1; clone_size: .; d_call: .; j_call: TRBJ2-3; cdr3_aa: CASSLEGGFRDTQYF; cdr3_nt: TGCGCCAGCAGCTTGGAAGGGGGGTTCAGAGATACGCAGTATTTT
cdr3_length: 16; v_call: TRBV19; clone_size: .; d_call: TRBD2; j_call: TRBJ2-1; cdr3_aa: CASSMSSGSNFNEQFF; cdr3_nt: TGTGCCAGTAGTATGTCTAGCGGGAGTAATTTTAATGAGCAGTTCTTC
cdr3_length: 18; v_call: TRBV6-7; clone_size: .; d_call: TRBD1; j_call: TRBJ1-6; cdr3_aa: CASSTGQGVVSYNSPLHF; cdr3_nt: TGTGCCAGCAGTACCGGACAGGGAGTAGTCTCCTATAATTCACCCCTCCACTTT
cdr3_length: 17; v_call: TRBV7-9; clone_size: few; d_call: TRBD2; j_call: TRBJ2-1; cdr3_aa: CASSLLGLVRSWDEQFF; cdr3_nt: TGTGCCAGCAGCTTATTGGGACTAGTGCGTAGTTGGGATGAGCAGTTCTTC
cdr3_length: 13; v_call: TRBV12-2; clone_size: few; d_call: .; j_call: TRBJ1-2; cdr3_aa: CASRLVRGDGYTF; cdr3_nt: TGTGCAAGTCGCTTAGTGAGGGGCGATGGCTACACCTTC
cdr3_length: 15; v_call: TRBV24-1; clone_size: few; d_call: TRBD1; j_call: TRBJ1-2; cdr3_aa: CATSDLGQGVDGYTF; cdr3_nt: TGTGCCACCAGTGACCTTGGACAGGGGGTTGATGGCTACACCTTC
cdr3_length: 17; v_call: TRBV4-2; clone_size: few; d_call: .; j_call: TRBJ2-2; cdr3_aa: CASSQDVANTNTGELFF; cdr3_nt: TGTGCCAGCAGCCAAGATGTGGCCAATACGAACACCGGGGAGCTGTTTTTT
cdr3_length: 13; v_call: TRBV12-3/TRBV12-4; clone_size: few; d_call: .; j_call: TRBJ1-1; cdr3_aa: CASSTTEATEAFF; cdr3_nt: TGTGCCAGCAGTACGACAGAGGCCACTGAAGCTTTCTTT
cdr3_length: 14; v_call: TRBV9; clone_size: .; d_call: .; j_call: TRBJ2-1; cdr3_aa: CASRPPGRNNEQFF; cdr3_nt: TGTGCCAGCAGACCCCCGGGCCGGAACAATGAGCAGTTCTTC
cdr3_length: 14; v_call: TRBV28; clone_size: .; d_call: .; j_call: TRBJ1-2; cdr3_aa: CASSNWDGRRSYTF; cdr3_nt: TGTGCCAGCAGTAACTGGGACGGCCGGCGGAGCTACACCTTC
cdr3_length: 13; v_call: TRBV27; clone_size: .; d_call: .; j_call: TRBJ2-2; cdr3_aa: CASSLYGTGELFF; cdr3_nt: TGTGCCAGCAGTTTATATGGGACCGGGGAGCTGTTTTTT
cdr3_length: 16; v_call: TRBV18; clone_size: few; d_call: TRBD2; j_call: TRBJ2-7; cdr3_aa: CASSPGLAGGRSEQYF; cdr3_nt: TGTGCCAGCTCACCGGGACTAGCGGGGGGGCGAAGTGAGCAGTACTTC
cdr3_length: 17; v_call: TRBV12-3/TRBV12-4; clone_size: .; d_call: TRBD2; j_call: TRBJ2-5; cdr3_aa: CASSKGLAGYEEETQYF; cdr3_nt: TGTGCCAGCAGCAAAGGACTAGCGGGATACGAGGAGGAGACCCAGTACTTC